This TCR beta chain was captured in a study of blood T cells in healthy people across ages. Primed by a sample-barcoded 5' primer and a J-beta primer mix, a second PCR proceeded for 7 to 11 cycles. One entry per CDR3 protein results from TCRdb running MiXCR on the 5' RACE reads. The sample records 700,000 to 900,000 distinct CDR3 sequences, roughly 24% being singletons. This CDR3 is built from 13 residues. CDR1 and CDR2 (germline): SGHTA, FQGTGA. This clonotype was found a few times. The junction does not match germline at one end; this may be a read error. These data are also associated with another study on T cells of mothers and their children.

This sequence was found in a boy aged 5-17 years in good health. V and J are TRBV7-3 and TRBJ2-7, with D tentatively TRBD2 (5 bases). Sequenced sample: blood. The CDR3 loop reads CASSLNLGDERYF. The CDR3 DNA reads TGTGCCAGCAGCTTAAACCTCGGGGATGAGCGGTACTTC.